What follows describes a single T cell receptor (beta chain). The record originates from a study of T cell changes during pregnancy in multiple sclerosis. The assay was immunoSEQ multiplex PCR, and TCRdb's table has in-frame clones only and misses some. The data contain 85,000 to 100,000 clones, around 90% of them singletons. The CDR3 covers 15 residues. Germline lookup yields CDR1 SNHLY and CDR2 FYNNEI. The V and J ends lost 7 bases and 4 bases, in that order; junction bases with no gene match: 7. Sequenced here: peripheral blood, sampled in the first trimester of pregnancy. The chain joins TRBV2 to TRBJ2-3, with 11 positions matching TRBD1. The receptor's source is a female donor with multiple sclerosis, enrolled in a pregnancy study. CDR3 bases: TGTGCCAGCATCCGGGGGACAGGGGGAGCAGATACGCAGTATTTT. Its protein product is CASIRGTGGADTQYF.